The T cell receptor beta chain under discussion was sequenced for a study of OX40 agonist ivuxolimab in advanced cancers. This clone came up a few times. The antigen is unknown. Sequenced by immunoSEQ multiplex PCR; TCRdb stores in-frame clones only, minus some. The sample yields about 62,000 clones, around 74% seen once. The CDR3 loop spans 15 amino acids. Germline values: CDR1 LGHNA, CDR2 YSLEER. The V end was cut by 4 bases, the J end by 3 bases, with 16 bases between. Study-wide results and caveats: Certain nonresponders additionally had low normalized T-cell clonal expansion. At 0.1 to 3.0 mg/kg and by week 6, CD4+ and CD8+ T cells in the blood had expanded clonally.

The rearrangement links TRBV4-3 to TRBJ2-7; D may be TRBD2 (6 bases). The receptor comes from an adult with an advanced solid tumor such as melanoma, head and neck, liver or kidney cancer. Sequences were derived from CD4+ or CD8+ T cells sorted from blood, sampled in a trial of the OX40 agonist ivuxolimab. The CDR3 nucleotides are TGCGCCAGCAGCCTGACTGTAGCGGCCGGCTACGAGCAGTACTTC. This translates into CASSLTVAAGYEQYF.